This entry lists 29 T cell receptor beta chains sequenced from one sample in a study of spatial heterogeneity in lung cancer. Via MiXCR, TCRdb re-called the 5' RACE reads, giving one row per CDR3 protein. This sample has around 47,000 distinct CDR3 sequences, with roughly 8.1% found just once. Time point here: blood at routine non-recurrence follow-up after resection. No cell sorting; template was whole RNA from tumor, lung tissue or PBMC. The source material was PBMCs, sampled at follow-up. The receptors stem from a female donor with early-stage non-small cell lung cancer.

The rearrangement uses TRBV7-2 and TRBJ2-1; perhaps TRBD1 as D (5 bases). Germline V gives CDR1 SGHTA, CDR2 FQGNSA. V was shortened by 5 bases and J by 9 bases, with 20 bases between the two germline ends. This CDR3 has 15 amino acids. CDR3 sequence: CASSPKVGAVTEQFF. The CDR3 nucleotides read TGTGCCAGCAGCCCCAAGGTTGGGGCAGTCACTGAGCAGTTCTTC. Variable domain in full (rest from reference TRBV7-2 and TRBJ2-1): GAGVSQSPSNKVTEKGKDVELRCDPISGHTALYWYRQSLGQGLEFLIYFQGNSAPDKSGLPSDRFSAERTGGSVSTLTIQRTQQEDSAVYLCASSPKVGAVTEQFFGPGTRLTVL.

This clonotype was seen ten or more times. This chain uses TRBV4-1 with TRBJ2-5; weak D call: TRBD2 (6 bases). The CDR3 has 15 amino acids. Trimming took 4 bases from V and 3 from J, leaving 15 bases between them. Germline V gene lookup returns CDR1 MGHRA and CDR2 YSYEKL. This CDR3 is CASSRWTGVEETQYF. The DNA for the CDR3 is TGCGCCAGCAGCCGCTGGACGGGGGTAGAAGAGACCCAGTACTTC.

This clonotype was found many times. The V call is TRBV7-9, the J call TRBJ2-3; D ambiguous. The CDR3 sequence is 15 residues long. Germline V gives CDR1 SEHNR, CDR2 FQNEAQ (reference sequence). With 4 bases removed from V and 2 bases from J, the gap between germline ends came to 13 bases. The CDR3 DNA sequence: TGTGCCAGCAGCTCCCACGTCGGCTTCACAGATACGCAGTATTTT. Translated, it gives CASSSHVGFTDTQYF.

This clonotype was seen just once. The chain has TRBV9 and TRBJ2-1; 7 bases line up with TRBD2. Germline-derived CDR1 and CDR2 are SGDLS and YYNGEE. This CDR3 is built from 15 residues. J lost 3 bases, V lost 3 bases, and 6 bases had no gene match. The CDR3 sequence: CASSGNGRGYNEQFF. The CDR3 nucleotides are TGTGCCAGCAGCGGCAATGGGAGGGGCTACAATGAGCAGTTCTTC.

The rearrangement uses TRBV12-3 or TRBV12-4 and TRBJ2-1; 10 bases fit TRBD2. The CDR3 is made up of 16 amino acids. Trimming cost V 5 bases and J 7 bases; bases outside gene matches: 11. CDR3 sequence reads: CASSPHLAGEANEQFF. In nucleotides, the CDR3 is TGTGCCAGCAGTCCCCACCTAGCGGGGGAGGCGAATGAGCAGTTCTTC.

This clonotype was seen at least ten times. V is TRBV5-1 and J is TRBJ2-6; D is uncertain. The CDR3 length is 16 residues. Trimming stripped 0 bases from V and 1 base from J, with 8 bases between. In germline, CDR1 is SGHRS, CDR2 YFSETQ. In nucleotides, the CDR3 is TGCGCCAGCAGCTTGGCGGGCGAGTCTGGGGCCAACGTCCTGACTTTC. Its translation: CASSLAGESGANVLTF. Using reference TRBV5-1 and TRBJ2-6 for the parts outside the CDR3, the full variable domain is KAGVTQTPRYLIKTRGQQVTLSCSPISGHRSVSWYQQTPGQGLQFLFEYFSETQRNKGNFPGRFSGRQFSNSRSEMNVSTLELGDSALYLCASSLAGESGANVLTFGAGSRLTVL.

This clonotype has more than one count but fewer than ten. The V and J genes are TRBV6-6 and TRBJ1-4, with 8 bases that match TRBD1. The CDR3 runs to 14 residues. J was trimmed by 3 bases and V by 7 bases; bases with no gene match: 4. Germline loops: CDR1 MNHNY, CDR2 SVGAGI (reference sequence). CDR3 amino acids: CASKRGQANEKLFF. The CDR3 region has the DNA TGTGCCAGCAAGAGGGGACAGGCTAATGAAAAACTGTTTTTT.

This clonotype came up many times. The V and J genes are TRBV4-1 and TRBJ1-4, with D unclear. V lost 1 base and J lost 4, with 4 bases in between. The length of the CDR3 is 13 residues. Germline-derived CDR1 and CDR2 are MGHRA and YSYEKL. The CDR3 protein is CASSQGDNEKLFF. The CDR3 DNA follows: TGCGCCAGCAGCCAAGGGGATAATGAAAAACTGTTTTTT.

This clonotype has at least ten counts. The J gene is TRBJ2-1, the V gene TRBV2; 12 bases align to TRBD2. Germline CDR1 reads SNHLY; CDR2 reads FYNNEI. The V segment lost 8 bases and the J segment 16 bases; nucleotides outside the gene matches: 12. There are 13 residues in the CDR3. CDR3 coding DNA: TGTGCCAGCGCCAGACTAGCGGGGGCTGAACAATTCTTC. It is translated as CASARLAGAEQFF. Using reference TRBV2 and TRBJ2-1 for the parts outside the CDR3, the full variable domain is EPEVTQTPSHQVTQMGQEVILRCVPISNHLYFYWYRQILGQKVEFLVSFYNNEISEKSEIFDDQFSVERPDGSNFTLKIRSTKLEDSAMYFCASARLAGAEQFFGPGTRLTVL.

This rearrangement joins TRBV14 to TRBJ2-7, with TRBD2 as a possible D gene (6 bases). CDR3 length equals 14 residues. The germline CDR1 and CDR2 sequences are SGHDN and FVKESK. Deletions cut 4 bases from V and 2 bases from J, with 12 bases between. DNA of the CDR3: TGTGCCAGCAGCCTCGGCGGGGACGCCTACGAGCAGTACTTC. It codes for CASSLGGDAYEQYF.

This clonotype was recorded many times. V usage is TRBV21-1 and J usage is TRBJ2-3; the table assigns TRBD1, which was not confirmed against the DNA. TRBV21-1 is annotated as a pseudogene. The CDR3 contains 18 residues. CDR3 loop: CASSKDGPGQASTDTQYF. The DNA of the CDR3 is TGTGCCAGCAGCAAAGATGGACCGGGACAGGCTAGCACAGATACGCAGTATTTT.

This clonotype was counted at least ten times. The chain carries TRBV3-1 and TRBJ2-3, with no clear D. The CDR3 spans 12 residues. Trimming cost V 6 bases and J 5 bases, with 9 bases left between them. Germline lookup yields CDR1 LGHDT and CDR2 YNNKEL (reference sequence). The CDR3 DNA is TGTGCCAGCAGAGACACCGGAGATACGCAGTATTTT. Amino acids: CASRDTGDTQYF.

This clonotype was found many times. The chain combines TRBV7-2 with TRBJ2-1; TRBD2 matches 10 bases. CDR3 length: 16 residues. With V trimmed by 2 bases and J by 3 bases, 4 bases remained unmatched. Germline V gives CDR1 SGHTA, CDR2 FQGNSA. CDR3 region: CASSLSSGGGYNEQFF. CDR3 nucleotides: TGTGCCAGCAGCTTATCGAGCGGGGGGGGCTACAATGAGCAGTTCTTC.

This clonotype has ten or more counts. The chain carries TRBV18 and TRBJ2-7; either TRBD1 or TRBD2 may fit D (5 bases each). This CDR3 comprises 14 residues. V lost 3 bases, J lost 5 bases, and 14 bases lay in between. The germline V gene has CDR1 KGHSH and CDR2 LQKENI. CDR3 loop: CASSPGVVGHEQYF. In nucleotides, the CDR3 is TGTGCCAGCTCACCGGGGGTTGTAGGCCACGAGCAGTACTTC.

This clonotype showed up many times. The rearrangement joins TRBV20-1 to TRBJ1-2, with a possible D match to TRBD1 (5 bases). V lost 0 bases to trimming and J lost 13 bases, with 18 bases between them. Germline values: CDR1 DFQATT, CDR2 SNEGSKA (reference sequence). There are 13 residues in the CDR3. CDR3 DNA sequence: TGCAGTGCTAGAGACGCATTACCCAGGGAGCTCACCTTC. This encodes CSARDALPRELTF.

Notes on this clonotype: It may be a read error: a sequence one base away is much more abundant. The V and J genes are TRBV9 and TRBJ2-3; D uncertain. CDR1 SGDLS and CDR2 YYNGEE come from the germline V gene. This CDR3 comprises 12 residues. The CDR3 bases are TGTGCCAGCAGCGACTACACAGATACGCAGTGTTTT. Translation: CASSDYTDTQCF. The whole variable domain, remainder taken from reference TRBV9 and TRBJ2-3, is DSGVTQTPKHLITATGQRVTLRCSPRSGDLSVYWYQQSLDQGLQFLIQYYNGEERAKGNILERFSAQQFPDLHSELNLSSLELGDSALYFCASSDYTDTQCFGPGTRLTVL.

This clonotype was recorded at least ten times. The CDR3 nucleotides read TGCGCCAGCTTAGACGCTAGCGGGGGGAATGAGCAGTTCTTC. Translating it yields CASLDASGGNEQFF. The chain couples TRBV5-1 to TRBJ2-1; 11 bases map to TRBD2. The CDR3 is 14 residues long. J was trimmed by 7 bases and V by 7 bases; bases with no gene match: 7. Germline V lookup: CDR1 SGHRS, CDR2 YFSETQ.

This clonotype turned up a few times. The chain combines TRBV6-2 or TRBV6-3 with TRBJ2-2; D is uncertain. Trimming removed 2 bases from V and 0 bases from J, with 13 bases in between. The germline gives CDR1 MNHEY, CDR2 SVGEGT. CDR3 length: 17 amino acids. As DNA, the CDR3 is TGTGCCAGCAGTTACCCGCTTCGATATTCGAACACCGGGGAGCTGTTTTTT. It encodes CASSYPLRYSNTGELFF.

There are many counts of this clonotype. The chain links TRBV6-4 to TRBJ2-1; tentative D call: TRBD2 (5 bases). CDR3 length: 14 amino acids. The germline V and J ends were trimmed by 3 bases and 4 bases, with 10 bases remaining between them. Germline-derived CDR1 and CDR2 are MRHNA and SNTAGT. CDR3 DNA sequence: TGTGCCAGCAGTGAAAAAGCGGTTTACAATGAGCAGTTCTTC. Translation: CASSEKAVYNEQFF.

This clonotype was recorded many times. J is TRBJ2-7 and V is TRBV7-8; 12 nucleotides agree with TRBD2. From germline, CDR1 is SGHVS and CDR2 FQNEAQ. V shed 1 base and J 0 bases; nucleotides not matched to a gene: 7. The CDR3 is 18 residues long. Here the CDR3 reads CASSLGTSGGLSSYEQYF. The CDR3 DNA sequence: TGTGCCAGCAGCTTAGGTACTAGCGGGGGGCTTAGCTCCTACGAGCAGTACTTC.

This clonotype was seen more than once but under ten times. The rearrangement joins TRBV13 to TRBJ2-3; TRBD2 aligns across 7 bases. The CDR3 extends over 18 amino acids. Trimming at V came to 3 bases and at J to 4 bases, leaving 16 bases not matched to a gene. Germline CDR1 is PRHDT and CDR2 is FYEKMQ (reference sequence). The CDR3 nucleotides are TGTGCCAGCAGCTTTAAGCCTATGAGCCCGGGGGGAGCAGATACGCAGTATTTT. Protein sequence: CASSFKPMSPGGADTQYF.

This clonotype was detected many times. The chain has TRBV5-4 and TRBJ2-1; TRBD1 matches 9 bases. CDR1 is SGHNT and CDR2 is YYREEE in the germline V gene (reference sequence). This CDR3 comprises 15 residues. V dropped 2 bases and J dropped 7; count of bases not matched to a gene: 7. For the CDR3, the DNA is TGTGCCAGCAGCTTTGGGGGACAGGGCGCTAATGAGCAGTTCTTC. Translation: CASSFGGQGANEQFF. Full variable domain (rest looked up from reference TRBV5-4 and TRBJ2-1): ETGVTQSPTHLIKTRGQQVTLRCSSQSGHNTVSWYQQALGQGPQFIFQYYREEENGRGNFPPRFSGLQFPNYSSELNVNALELDDSALYLCASSFGGQGANEQFFGPGTRLTVL.

The chain is built from TRBV19 and TRBJ1-5; 9 nucleotides line up with TRBD1. The CDR3 runs 17 residues. The ends lost 6 bases at V and 0 bases at J; junction bases unmatched: 9. CDR1 is LNHDA, CDR2 SQIVND, per germline (reference sequence). The CDR3 loop reads CASRRGQGPDSNQPQHF. CDR3 DNA sequence: TGTGCCAGTAGAAGGGGACAGGGACCCGATAGCAATCAGCCCCAGCATTTT.

The chain combines TRBV3-1 with TRBJ1-4; D not certain. The germline V gene encodes CDR1 LGHDT and CDR2 YNNKEL (reference sequence). Trimming shortened V by 1 base and J by 10 bases, and 10 bases separated the two germline ends. This CDR3 spans 13 amino acids. CDR3 nucleotides: TGTGCCAGCAGCCAAGCCGCCTTTGGAAAACTGTTTTTT. It is translated as CASSQAAFGKLFF.

This clonotype was found a few times. The V and J genes are TRBV5-1 and TRBJ2-3; 7 nucleotides match TRBD1. V trimming: 1 base; J trimming: 0 bases; junction bases outside the gene matches: 5. Germline-derived CDR1 and CDR2 are SGHRS and YFSETQ. The length of the CDR3 is 16 residues. CDR3 region: CASSLWDSASTDTQYF. CDR3 bases: TGCGCCAGCAGCTTGTGGGACAGCGCTAGCACAGATACGCAGTATTTT.

This clonotype was seen only a few times. This sequence joins TRBV6-2 or TRBV6-3 and TRBJ2-4, with D possibly matching TRBD1 (6 bases). With 5 bases removed from V and 9 bases from J, the gap between germline ends came to 17 bases. The CDR3 totals 14 residues. CDR1 and CDR2 (germline): MNHEY, SVGEGT. The CDR3 here is CASSLGTSDGIQYF. CDR3 coding DNA: TGTGCCAGCAGTCTTGGGACATCAGATGGCATTCAGTACTTC.

In this sample, this clonotype turned up a few times. The V call is TRBV12-5, the J call TRBJ2-2; a possible D gene is TRBD1 (5 bases). Deletions cut 0 bases from V and 0 bases from J, with 8 bases between. CDR1 and CDR2 (germline): LGHNT, FRNRAP. CDR3 length: 16 amino acids. The CDR3 bases are TGTGCTAGTGGTTTGGTACCAGGGCCGAACACCGGGGAGCTGTTTTTT. Translation: CASGLVPGPNTGELFF.

This clonotype was seen at least ten times. The chain is built from TRBV5-5 and TRBJ1-6; 7 bases match TRBD1. After removal of 2 bases from V and 7 bases from J, the junction contained 3 bases not matched to a gene. Germline-derived CDR1 and CDR2 are SGHKS and YYEKEE (reference sequence). This CDR3 comprises 14 residues. The chain's CDR3 is CASSFETGNSPLHF. In nucleotides, the CDR3 is TGTGCCAGCAGCTTTGAGACAGGGAATTCACCCCTCCACTTT.

This clonotype was counted many times. The rearrangement joins TRBV6-2 or TRBV6-3 to TRBJ2-3; possible D gene TRBD2, 5 bases. The CDR3 runs 12 residues. Germline CDR1 reads MNHEY; CDR2 reads SVGEGT. The ends were cut back, 1 base at V and 8 bases at J, with 7 bases in the middle. The CDR3 DNA reads TGTGCCAGCAGTTACTGGGCGGGTACGCAGTATTTT. The encoded protein is CASSYWAGTQYF.